These T cell receptor beta chains were read from a single sample in a study of T cells after yellow fever vaccination. TCRdb reprocessed the 5' RACE reads with MiXCR, giving one entry per CDR3 protein. The table has approximately 550,000 distinct CDR3 sequences, 19% seen once. This material consisted of PBMCs, taken 15 days after the yellow fever booster vaccination. These receptors were taken from a young man who received the YFV17D yellow fever vaccine. Both conserved end residues are part of each CDR3. A D gene is named only where the DNA matches it firmly. Clone size is given for some rows only: seen once, a few or many times, or a class if the clone is expanded.

D gene,V gene,CDR3 length,clone size,J gene,CDR3 protein,CDR3 DNA
NA,TRBV12-3/TRBV12-4,12,NA,TRBJ2-5,CASSQNRATQYF,TGTGCCAGCAGTCAGAATCGGGCGACCCAGTACTTC
NA,TRBV10-3,11,many,TRBJ1-3,CAISSGNTIYF,TGTGCCATTAGCTCTGGAAACACCATATATTTT
NA,TRBV6-2/TRBV6-3,14,NA,TRBJ2-5,CASSYWRGGETQYF,TGTGCCAGCAGTTACTGGCGGGGCGGGGAGACCCAGTACTTC
NA,TRBV10-3,12,NA,TRBJ2-4,CATRGDMDIQYF,TGTGCCACCCGTGGGGATATGGACATTCAGTACTTC
NA,TRBV6-2/TRBV6-3,16,NA,TRBJ1-5,CASSYSRTDGAQPQHF,TGTGCCAGCAGTTACTCTAGGACGGATGGGGCCCAGCCCCAGCATTTT
NA,TRBV7-2,12,few,TRBJ1-6,CASSLTGSPLHF,TGTGCCAGCAGCTTAACGGGTTCACCCCTCCACTTT
NA,TRBV27,14,few,TRBJ2-5,CASSGLTAEETQYF,TGTGCCAGCAGCGGACTTACCGCCGAGGAGACCCAGTACTTC
TRBD2,TRBV20-1,13,few,TRBJ2-1,CSASPSGDNEQFF,TGCAGTGCTAGTCCTAGCGGGGACAATGAGCAGTTCTTC
NA,TRBV24-1,16,NA,TRBJ2-7,CATSDLGVRSSYEQYF,TGTGCCACCAGTGACTTGGGGGTCCGAAGCTCCTACGAGCAGTACTTC
NA,TRBV20-1,13,NA,TRBJ2-1,CSATSPSDWEQFF,TGCAGTGCTACCAGTCCTAGCGATTGGGAGCAGTTCTTC
NA,TRBV29-1,11,NA,TRBJ2-5,CSVAPKETQYF,TGCAGCGTTGCCCCAAAAGAGACCCAGTACTTC
NA,TRBV12-3/TRBV12-4,15,few,TRBJ2-1,CASSLSSGTPNEQFF,TGTGCCAGCAGCCTCTCATCGGGGACCCCCAATGAGCAGTTCTTC
NA,TRBV24-1,15,few,TRBJ2-1,CATSDARRAANEQFF,TGTGCCACCAGTGATGCCAGGAGGGCGGCTAATGAGCAGTTCTTC
TRBD2,TRBV2,17,few,TRBJ2-2,CASSPLWASGRDGELFF,TGTGCCAGCAGTCCGCTCTGGGCTAGCGGGAGAGATGGGGAGCTGTTTTTT
TRBD2,TRBV27,14,NA,TRBJ2-5,CASSWSGRGETQYF,TGTGCCAGCAGTTGGAGCGGGAGAGGGGAGACCCAGTACTTC
TRBD2,TRBV3-1,14,once,TRBJ2-1,CASRSSGPGDEQFF,TGTGCCAGCAGGTCTAGCGGCCCCGGCGATGAGCAGTTCTTC
NA,TRBV27,13,few,TRBJ2-7,CASSSGPLYEQYF,TGTGCCAGCAGTTCGGGACCCCTCTACGAGCAGTACTTC
NA,TRBV6-2/TRBV6-3,12,NA,TRBJ2-3,CASGGSADTQYF,TGTGCCAGCGGGGGGTCCGCAGATACGCAGTATTTT
NA,TRBV20-1,14,NA,TRBJ2-1,CSARKWDGYNEQFF,TGCAGTGCTCGAAAGTGGGACGGTTACAATGAGCAGTTCTTC
TRBD1,TRBV12-3/TRBV12-4,13,NA,TRBJ1-1,CASSLAGQYRAFF,TGTGCCAGCAGTTTAGCGGGACAGTACAGGGCTTTCTTT
TRBD1,TRBV7-9,15,few,TRBJ2-7,CASSLARDSRYEQYF,TGTGCCAGCAGCTTAGCCCGGGACAGCCGCTACGAGCAGTACTTC
NA,TRBV7-9,14,NA,TRBJ1-1,CASSLVRGGQEAFF,TGTGCCAGCAGCTTAGTTAGGGGTGGACAGGAAGCTTTCTTT
NA,TRBV14,15,few,TRBJ2-7,CASSQTGRGSYEQYF,TGTGCCAGCAGCCAGACCGGGCGAGGTTCCTACGAGCAGTACTTC
NA,TRBV5-1,14,few,TRBJ2-7,CASSLEAGVYEQYF,TGCGCCAGCAGCTTGGAGGCAGGGGTCTACGAGCAGTACTTC
TRBD2,TRBV15,18,NA,TRBJ2-1,CATSPRPSGRALYNEQFF,TGTGCCACCAGCCCGCGACCTAGCGGGAGGGCCCTCTACAATGAGCAGTTCTTC
NA,TRBV5-8,13,few,TRBJ1-1,CASSYPMNTEAFF,TGTGCCAGCAGCTACCCGATGAACACTGAAGCTTTCTTT
NA,TRBV29-1,11,NA,TRBJ1-1,CSVRVWTEAFF,TGCAGCGTTAGGGTATGGACTGAAGCTTTCTTT
NA,TRBV12-3/TRBV12-4,16,NA,TRBJ2-3,CASSLSRWGPGDTQYF,TGTGCCAGCAGTTTAAGTCGGTGGGGCCCAGGGGATACGCAGTATTTT
TRBD2,TRBV20-1,15,NA,TRBJ2-2,CSASRTSGGTGELFF,TGCAGTGCTAGTAGGACTAGCGGGGGGACCGGGGAGCTGTTTTTT
NA,TRBV12-3/TRBV12-4,13,few,TRBJ2-2,CASSSLLTGELFF,TGTGCCAGCAGTTCACTTCTAACCGGGGAGCTGTTTTTT
NA,TRBV7-6,16,NA,TRBJ2-7,CASSHRRSSFLYEQYF,TGTGCCAGCAGCCACCGGCGCAGTAGTTTTCTGTACGAGCAGTACTTC
NA,TRBV11-2,13,once,TRBJ2-1,CASSLEARHEQFF,TGTGCCAGCAGCTTAGAGGCAAGGCATGAGCAGTTCTTC
NA,TRBV7-6,13,few,TRBJ1-1,CASSPFQNTEAFF,TGTGCCAGCAGCCCCTTCCAGAACACTGAAGCTTTCTTT
TRBD2,TRBV20-1,14,NA,TRBJ2-3,CSAMTSGFTDTQYF,TGCAGTGCTATGACTAGCGGATTCACAGATACGCAGTATTTT
NA,TRBV25-1,16,few,TRBJ2-7,CASSEYSSGAYYEQYF,TGTGCCAGCAGTGAATACTCTTCCGGGGCCTACTACGAGCAGTACTTC
NA,TRBV6-6,10,few,TRBJ2-1,CASMRGEQFF,TGTGCCAGCATGAGAGGGGAGCAGTTCTTC
TRBD2,TRBV6-2/TRBV6-3,15,NA,TRBJ2-1,CASRRGGSYDNEQFF,TGTGCCAGCAGGAGGGGCGGGAGTTACGACAATGAGCAGTTCTTC
TRBD2,TRBV9,16,NA,TRBJ2-5,CASSVGFSGNQETQYF,TGTGCCAGCAGCGTAGGTTTTAGCGGGAATCAAGAGACCCAGTACTTC
NA,TRBV2,14,few,TRBJ2-7,CASSLDSRGDEQYF,TGTGCCAGCAGTCTGGACAGCCGGGGTGACGAGCAGTACTTC
TRBD2,TRBV4-2,16,few,TRBJ2-1,CASSQDGTSRYNEQFF,TGTGCCAGCAGCCAAGATGGGACTAGCCGTTACAATGAGCAGTTCTTC